This T cell receptor (beta chain) appears in the sequencing data of a study of Ad26.COV2.S vaccination and SARS-CoV-2 variants. V lost 8 bases to trimming and J lost 0 bases, with 8 bases between them. Germline V lookup: CDR1 MDHEN, CDR2 SYDVKM. CDR3 length equals 13 residues. Treatment: 15 to 20 received Ad26.COV2.S at low or high dose, single or two shots; 5 received placebo; per-sample allocation not given. Sampling happened 63 days after the first vaccine or placebo injection. Assay used: immunoSEQ multiplex PCR; TCRdb lists only in-frame clones, some missing. The sample has roughly 380,000 clones; 85% to 90% are singletons.

Sequenced here: peripheral blood, sampled in a trial of Ad26.COV2.S vaccine versus placebo. This TCR came from a person aged 18-60 years who received the Ad26.COV2.S COVID-19 vaccine or a placebo. The chain has TRBV28 and TRBJ2-1; D gene uncertain. The CDR3 DNA follows: TGTGCCAGCGGTCGATTCTCCTACAATGAGCAGTTCTTC. Protein product: CASGRFSYNEQFF.